Below, 31 T cell receptor beta chains from the same sample are listed, as sequenced in a study of blood T cells in healthy people across ages. It was with a sample-barcoded 5' primer and a J-beta primer mix that a second PCR of about 6 to 11 cycles was run. Each CDR3 protein is one row after TCRdb ran MiXCR on the 5' RACE reads. The data contain some 640,000 distinct CDR3 sequences, roughly 31% of them singletons. Sequenced input: blood. Source of these receptors: an elderly woman in good health.

This chain joins TRBV7-2 and TRBJ1-4, with D unresolved. The V gene's germline CDR1 is SGHTA and CDR2 FQGNSA. CDR3 size: 14 residues. V was shortened by 4 bases and J by 4 bases, with 10 bases between the two germline ends. CDR3 loop: CASSSRLHNEKLFF. Here the CDR3 DNA reads TGTGCCAGCAGCTCCCGACTCCATAATGAAAAACTGTTTTTT.

The sample holds a few counts of this clonotype. The V call is TRBV5-5, the J call TRBJ2-1; TRBD2 agrees at 12 bases. Germline CDR1 SGHKS, CDR2 YYEKEE (reference sequence). This CDR3 contains 16 residues. J was trimmed by 2 bases and V by 1 base; bases with no gene match: 1. The CDR3: CASSLTSGGTYNEQFF. CDR3 sequence (DNA): TGTGCCAGCAGCTTGACTAGCGGGGGGACCTACAATGAGCAGTTCTTC.

DNA for the CDR3: TGTGCCAGCAGCTCGGCCGGGACAGGACGTATCTATGGCTACACCTTC. This gives the protein CASSSAGTGRIYGYTF. This sequence joins TRBV7-9 and TRBJ1-2; 8 nucleotides agree with TRBD1. CDR3 size: 16 residues. Germline CDR1 and CDR2: SEHNR and FQNEAQ (reference sequence). V lost 4 bases, J lost 4 bases, and 11 bases stayed unmatched. Complete variable domain (other parts from reference TRBV7-9 and TRBJ1-2): DTGVSQNPRHKITKRGQNVTFRCDPISEHNRLYWYRQTLGQGPEFLTYFQNEAQLEKSRLLSDRFSAERPKGSFSTLEIQRTEQGDSAMYLCASSSAGTGRIYGYTFGSGTRLTVV.

The V gene is TRBV28, the J gene TRBJ1-4; TRBD1 aligns across 8 bases. J gave up 15 bases and V 3 bases, and 15 bases lay outside the gene matches. From germline, CDR1 is MDHEN and CDR2 SYDVKM. The CDR3 covers 15 residues. In DNA, the CDR3 is TGTGCCAGCAGTTTCCAAGGACAGGGCCTAAGGGGATTGTTTTTT. Protein sequence: CASSFQGQGLRGLFF.

The sample holds many counts of this clonotype. V is TRBV24-1 and J is TRBJ2-5; 10 bases line up with TRBD1. Per the germline V gene, CDR1 is KGHDR and CDR2 is SFDVKD. V shed 4 bases and J 5 bases; nucleotides not matched to a gene: 6. The CDR3 runs 15 residues. The CDR3 region has the DNA TGTGCCACCAGTGACGGACAGGGGGGGGTCGAGACCCAGTACTTC. It codes for CATSDGQGGVETQYF.

This clonotype was detected ten times or more. The chain recombines TRBV27 with TRBJ2-1; 7 nucleotides align to TRBD1. Germline CDR1 reads MNHEY; CDR2 reads SMNVEV (reference sequence). This CDR3 has 16 amino acids. V dropped 5 bases and J dropped 3; count of bases not matched to a gene: 10. CDR3 sequence (DNA): TGTGCCAGCAGTCTAGGACAGGACCTTCACTACAATGAGCAGTTCTTC. Its translation is CASSLGQDLHYNEQFF.

In this sample, this clonotype turned up many times. The CDR3 DNA reads TGCAGCGTTGACTTCGGCGGGGTCCGGTCCGAGCAGTACTTC. This translates into CSVDFGGVRSEQYF. This chain uses TRBV29-1 with TRBJ2-7; D perhaps matches TRBD2 (6 bases). This CDR3 region has 14 residues. Trimming stripped 3 bases from V and 6 bases from J, with 18 bases between. CDR1 is SQVTM and CDR2 is ANQGSEA in the germline V gene.

This clonotype was observed a handful of times. The rearrangement links TRBV6-1 to TRBJ1-1, with D possibly being TRBD1 (5 bases). V dropped 5 bases and J dropped 1 base, with 17 bases sitting between them. CDR1 is MNHNS, CDR2 SASEGT, per germline. The CDR3 spans 16 residues. The CDR3 coding sequence is TGTGCCAGCAGTAAGGTCCCCTCGGGGGGGAACACTGAAGCTTTCTTT. Amino acids: CASSKVPSGGNTEAFF.

At least ten counts were recorded for this clonotype. The chain has TRBV29-1 and TRBJ2-1, with 11 bases that match TRBD2. The CDR3 totals 16 residues. V shed 2 bases, J shed 3 bases, and the junction held 6 bases outside the gene matches. Per the germline V gene, CDR1 is SQVTM and CDR2 is ANQGSEA. CDR3: CSVEPMTSGDYNEQFF. As DNA, the CDR3 is TGCAGCGTTGAACCAATGACTAGCGGGGACTACAATGAGCAGTTCTTC.

This clonotype was counted at least ten times. The chain links TRBV19 to TRBJ2-3, with D perhaps assigned TRBD1 or TRBD2 (5 bases each). Between the trimmed V and J ends, which lost 7 bases and 0 bases, there was a span of 17 bases. Germline V gives CDR1 LNHDA, CDR2 SQIVND (reference sequence). The CDR3 runs to 16 residues. The chain's CDR3 is CASNLNGARSTDTQYF. For the CDR3, the DNA is TGTGCCAGTAACCTCAACGGGGCTCGGAGCACAGATACGCAGTATTTT.

At least ten counts were recorded for this clonotype. The J gene is TRBJ2-5, the V gene TRBV27, with TRBD1 matching over 7 bases. J gave up 1 base and V 4 bases, and 6 bases lay outside the gene matches. Germline V lookup: CDR1 MNHEY, CDR2 SMNVEV (reference sequence). The CDR3 has 15 residues. CDR3 nucleotide sequence: TGTGCCAGCAGTTCCCAGGGGACAGCCCAAGAGACCCAGTACTTC. Its protein is CASSSQGTAQETQYF.

Comments on this clonotype: A junction boundary mismatches the germline segment, possibly from a read error. The chain recombines TRBV5-5 with TRBJ2-5; weak D call: TRBD2 (6 bases). Judging by the DNA end, TRBJ2-7 fits better; the J call may be wrong. The CDR3 consists of 15 residues. Germline lookup yields CDR1 SGHKS and CDR2 YYEKEE (reference sequence). CDR3: CASSPRLGGEDEQYF. The CDR3, as DNA: TGTGCTAGCAGCCCCCGTCTCGGGGGAGAGGACGAGCAGTACTTC.

A word on this clonotype: This may be a read error, as it is one base from a much larger clone. CDR3 residues: CASSLVSGVYNEQYF. In nucleotides, the CDR3 is TGTGCCAGCAGCTTAGTGAGCGGGGTTTACAATGAGCAGTACTTC. The rearrangement links TRBV7-8 to TRBJ2-5, with 7 bases matching TRBD2. Germline loops: CDR1 SGHVS, CDR2 FQNEAQ. This CDR3 is built from 15 residues. V shed 1 base, J shed 11 bases, and the junction held 13 bases outside the gene matches.

This clonotype was detected many times. The rearrangement links TRBV28 to TRBJ2-5; 7 bases are shared with TRBD2. The V and J ends lost 6 bases and 5 bases, in that order; junction bases with no gene match: 9. Per germline, CDR1 MDHEN and CDR2 SYDVKM. This CDR3 has 14 amino acids. The CDR3 nucleotides read TGTGCCAGCAGGGGGTCGGGGGGTCAGGAGACCCAGTACTTC. The encoded protein is CASRGSGGQETQYF.

This clonotype was seen a handful of times. This chain's CDR3 is CSAKSINEKLFF. The DNA of the CDR3 is TGCAGTGCTAAGTCAATTAATGAAAAACTGTTTTTT. The J gene is TRBJ1-4, the V gene TRBV20-1; D ambiguous. The CDR3 covers 12 residues. V lost 4 bases and J lost 4, with 7 bases in between. The germline CDR1 and CDR2 sequences are DFQATT and SNEGSKA (reference sequence).

The genes are TRBV7-2 and TRBJ2-3; D not resolved. In germline, CDR1 is SGHTA, CDR2 FQGNSA. This CDR3 has 13 amino acids. V lost 5 bases and J 3 bases, leaving 9 bases between the germline ends. The CDR3 coding sequence is TGTGCCAGCAGCCCCCAGGTGACAGATACGCAGTATTTT. It specifies CASSPQVTDTQYF.

This clonotype was seen only a few times. The rearrangement links TRBV28 to TRBJ1-2; D is perhaps TRBD1 (6 bases). This CDR3 region has 14 residues. Per germline, CDR1 MDHEN and CDR2 SYDVKM. Trimming stripped 4 bases from V and 8 bases from J, with 17 bases between. The CDR3 loop reads CASSSPGDGRGYTF. The DNA for the CDR3 is TGTGCCAGCAGTTCCCCAGGGGACGGGAGAGGCTACACCTTC.

The chain uses TRBV20-1 and TRBJ2-1; TRBD2 matches at 9 bases. Germline V lookup: CDR1 DFQATT, CDR2 SNEGSKA (reference sequence). This CDR3 region has 15 residues. The J segment lost 4 bases and the V segment lost 1 base, leaving 5 bases of the junction unmatched. CDR3 in DNA: TGCAGTGCTAGAGGCGGGGGGGCTAATTACAATGAGCAGTTCTTC. Translating gives CSARGGGANYNEQFF.

This clonotype was counted at least ten times. V is TRBV20-1 and J is TRBJ1-4; TRBD1 aligns across 11 bases. CDR3 length: 13 residues. From germline, CDR1 is DFQATT and CDR2 SNEGSKA (reference sequence). Unmatched junction bases numbered 3, after V lost 5 bases and J lost 7 bases. The CDR3 DNA reads TGCAGTGCTGGGGACAGGGGGATTGAAAAACTGTTTTTT. Translated: CSAGDRGIEKLFF.

This clonotype was detected ten times or more. The chain couples TRBV5-1 to TRBJ2-4; 7 bases match TRBD1. CDR1 is SGHRS and CDR2 is YFSETQ in the germline V gene. There are 16 residues in the CDR3. After removal of 4 bases from V and 0 bases from J, the junction contained 7 bases not matched to a gene. The CDR3 DNA reads TGCGCCAGCAGCCCCGGGACAGAGCTAGCCAAAAACATTCAGTACTTC. This sequence encodes CASSPGTELAKNIQYF.

This clonotype came up many times. The J gene is TRBJ2-5, the V gene TRBV5-1, with D maybe TRBD2 (5 bases). Germline CDR1 and CDR2: SGHRS and YFSETQ. V was pared by 2 bases and J by 3 bases, with 11 bases between. This CDR3 is built from 14 residues. The CDR3 DNA sequence: TGCGCCAGCAGCTTACGAGGAGGCGAAGAGACCCAGTACTTC. Protein sequence: CASSLRGGEETQYF.

This clonotype has only a few counts. A clone one base away is much larger, so this may be a read error. The chain carries TRBV4-1 and TRBJ2-1; weak D call: TRBD2 (6 bases). The better agreement between TRBJ2-7 and the DNA end casts doubt on the J call. The germline V gene has CDR1 MGHRA and CDR2 YSYEKL. The length of the CDR3 is 16 residues. The CDR3 DNA reads TGCGCCAGCAGCCAAGAGGTTAGCGGATCCTACAATGAGCAGTACTTC. Its protein is CASSQEVSGSYNEQYF.

This clonotype has more than one count but fewer than ten. The chain carries TRBV12-3 or TRBV12-4 and TRBJ1-5; D is possibly TRBD1 (6 bases). V lost 3 bases and J 0 bases, leaving 12 bases between the germline ends. This CDR3 contains 16 residues. DNA of the CDR3: TGTGCCAGCAGTTTTGAGGGGGGACCTAGCAATCAGCCCCAGCATTTT. It specifies CASSFEGGPSNQPQHF.

In nucleotides, the CDR3 is TGCGCCAGCAGCGTGTCCGGGACAGGGTCAAATGAGCAGTTCTTC. Amino acid sequence: CASSVSGTGSNEQFF. V usage is TRBV5-1 and J usage is TRBJ2-1, with TRBD1 identical over 9 bases. Germline lookup yields CDR1 SGHRS and CDR2 YFSETQ. J was trimmed by 7 bases and V by 4 bases; bases with no gene match: 9. This CDR3 is built from 15 residues.

The gene calls are TRBV12-3 or TRBV12-4 and TRBJ1-1, with D perhaps matching TRBD1 (5 bases). This CDR3 has 13 residues. V was clipped by 10 bases and J by 1 base, with 13 bases between them. DNA for the CDR3: TGTGCCACCACTCGGGGCGGGAACACTGAAGCTTTCTTT. Protein: CATTRGGNTEAFF.

V and J are TRBV4-1 and TRBJ2-5, with D possibly being TRBD1 (5 bases). The DNA end is a closer match to TRBJ2-7, so the J assignment may be wrong. The CDR3 sequence is 15 residues long. From germline, CDR1 is MGHRA and CDR2 YSYEKL. In nucleotides, the CDR3 is TGCGCCAGCAGCCACCCCCAGGGTGGGGCAGACGAGCAGTACTTC. It translates to CASSHPQGGADEQYF.

The V gene is TRBV20-1, the J gene TRBJ2-4; 14 nucleotides agree with TRBD2. V was pared by 5 bases and J by 3 bases, with 9 bases of the junction left unmatched. The CDR3 is 17 residues long. Germline loops: CDR1 DFQATT, CDR2 SNEGSKA (reference sequence). The CDR3 spells CSARLAGGPDNKNIQYF. Written as DNA, the CDR3 is TGCAGTGCTCGACTAGCGGGAGGGCCCGATAACAAAAACATTCAGTACTTC.

In DNA form, the CDR3 reads TGCAGTTCTAACAGGGGGACTGAAGCTTTCTTT. Translating gives CSSNRGTEAFF. The chain couples TRBV20-1 to TRBJ1-1; 8 bases align to TRBD1. Germline assignment: CDR1 DFQATT and CDR2 SNEGSKA (reference sequence). The CDR3 contains 11 residues. The ends lost 8 bases at V and 5 bases at J; junction bases unmatched: 4.

The V call is TRBV30, the J call TRBJ2-3, with a tentative D call TRBD1 (6 bases). CDR1 and CDR2 (germline): GTSNPN, SVGIG (reference sequence). Deletions cut 4 bases from V and 0 bases from J, with 11 bases between. The CDR3 spans 14 residues. In DNA, the CDR3 is TGTGCCTGGAATCAGGACAGAAGCACAGATACGCAGTATTTT. Translating it yields CAWNQDRSTDTQYF.

For this clonotype: A much more abundant neighbour one base away suggests this may be a read error. The gene calls are TRBV4-2 and TRBJ2-7; TRBD1 aligns across 7 bases. The CDR3 is made up of 12 amino acids. Unmatched junction bases numbered 8, after V lost 8 bases and J lost 7 bases. Germline CDR1 reads LGHNA; CDR2 reads YNFKEQ. The CDR3 reads CASQTGANEQYF. The DNA of the CDR3 is TGTGCCAGCCAAACAGGGGCCAATGAGCAGTACTTC.

This clonotype was seen at least ten times. The chain employs TRBV5-6 and TRBJ2-7, with TRBD1 matching over 8 bases. V dropped 2 bases and J dropped 1; count of bases not matched to a gene: 5. Looked up from germline, CDR1 is SGHDT and CDR2 is YYEEEE. This CDR3 is built from 15 residues. The chain's CDR3 is CASSFRGLGSYEQYF. The CDR3 DNA follows: TGTGCCAGCAGCTTCAGGGGGCTTGGATCCTACGAGCAGTACTTC.